This T cell receptor beta chain appears in the sequencing data of a study of identical twins. Study outcomes and limitations: Fewer insertions marked abundant cord blood beta clonotypes; young adult naive trended weakly, memory not at all. The study found excess low generation probability among twin-shared out-of-frame alpha sequences. These conclusions were based on statistical analysis (cross-sectional, not following the same donors).

As concerns this clonotype: Its antigen is undetermined.

CDR1 is SNHLY, CDR2 FYNNEI, per germline. This CDR3 has 11 residues. The ends were cut back, 3 bases at V and 14 bases at J, with 11 bases in the middle. A universal primer site arose from template switching, and cDNA bore unique molecular identifiers. TCRdb re-derived calls from the 5' RACE reads in MiXCR, one entry per CDR3 protein. The data contain hundreds of thousands of distinct CDR3 sequences, approximately 20% of them singletons. These data were also reused for a study on yellow fever vaccine responses in identical twins.

The sequence derives from a woman between 18 and 29 years old in good health. The sequenced material came from CD4+ T cells sorted from blood. This chain connects TRBV2 to TRBJ2-1; D is possibly TRBD2 (5 bases). The CDR3 sequence is CASSDEGTEFF. In DNA form, the CDR3 reads TGTGCCAGCAGTGACGAGGGTACGGAGTTCTTC. Drawing the rest from reference TRBV2 and TRBJ2-1, the complete variable domain is EPEVTQTPSHQVTQMGQEVILRCVPISNHLYFYWYRQILGQKVEFLVSFYNNEISEKSEIFDDQFSVERPDGSNFTLKIRSTKLEDSAMYFCASSDEGTEFFGPGTRLTVL.